Following are 30 T cell receptor beta chains from one sample sequenced in a study of CD8 T cells in ankylosing spondylitis (dated by TCRdb to between 2016 and 2019). Study-level results and caveats: Blood from ankylosing spondylitis patients appeared to be characterized by a TCR beta motif composed of under 10 highly homologous amino acid variants.

Libraries were prepared through 5' RACE. Sequencing relied on an Illumina HiSeq 2500. TCRdb cleaned the public reads at Q25 with fastp, built clones with MiXCR and kept in-frame beta chains. Every CDR3 protein is listed once, alongside the most common genes and DNA of its rows. This sample holds about 450,000 distinct CDR3 sequences; 26% were observed only once. About 0.9% of the sample belongs to the ten largest clones. Their antigens are not known. Sample: blood, either unsorted or a sorted T cell fraction (not recorded which). These TCRs come from a male donor with ankylosing spondylitis.

This clonotype was counted only a few times. V gene TRBV4-1 combines with J gene TRBJ2-1; D possibly corresponds to TRBD2 (5 bases). The V end lost 0 bases, the J end lost 9 bases, and 21 bases lay between the germline ends. The CDR3 has 17 amino acids. CDR1 and CDR2 from the germline V gene are MGHRA and YSYEKL. CDR3 protein: CASSQENEGENRVEQFF. DNA for the CDR3: TGCGCCAGCAGCCAAGAGAATGAGGGAGAAAATCGCGTTGAGCAGTTCTTC.

This clonotype has more than one count but fewer than ten. This chain joins TRBV2 and TRBJ2-7, with unresolved D. V was trimmed by 5 bases and J by 6 bases, leaving 11 bases between them. The CDR3 consists of 12 residues. Germline V lookup: CDR1 SNHLY, CDR2 FYNNEI. The CDR3: CASSISAGEQYV. The CDR3 DNA reads as TGTGCCAGCAGTATTTCCGCCGGCGAGCAGTACGTC.

This clonotype was recorded a few times. The chain recombines TRBV7-8 with TRBJ1-1; possible D gene TRBD1, 5 bases. The V gene's germline CDR1 is SGHVS and CDR2 FQNEAQ. V shed 5 bases and J shed 1 base, with 11 bases lying between them. This CDR3 has 14 residues. The CDR3 spells CASSRGRTNTEAFF. The CDR3 bases are TGTGCCAGCAGCCGGGGACGGACGAACACTGAAGCTTTCTTT.

The sample holds many counts of this clonotype. The rearrangement joins TRBV7-9 to TRBJ2-1; unclear D gene. V was clipped by 3 bases and J by 1 base, with 13 bases between them. CDR3 size: 16 residues. The germline V gene encodes CDR1 SEHNR and CDR2 FQNEAQ (reference sequence). CDR3 in amino acids: CASSFVIGRSYNEQFF. The DNA for the CDR3 is TGTGCCAGCAGCTTCGTTATTGGTAGGTCCTACAATGAGCAGTTCTTC.

This clonotype has just a few counts. The chain links TRBV20-1 to TRBJ2-3; tentatively, D is TRBD2 (7 bases). The germline CDR1 and CDR2 sequences are DFQATT and SNEGSKA (reference sequence). V lost 6 bases and J lost 5, with 18 bases in between. The CDR3 contains 14 residues. CDR3 amino acids: CSAEPGRGQDTQYF. The DNA of the CDR3 is TGCAGTGCGGAACCGGGGCGGGGGCAAGATACGCAGTATTTT.

The genes are TRBV3-1 and TRBJ2-1; D may correspond to TRBD1 or TRBD2 (5 bases each). This CDR3 contains 19 residues. Germline V CDR1 and CDR2: LGHDT, YNNKEL (reference sequence). The V and J ends lost 0 bases and 9 bases respectively, with 27 bases between them. The CDR3 loop is CASSQDYGGRDGSLSEQFF. CDR3 nucleotide sequence: TGTGCCAGCAGCCAAGACTATGGGGGACGGGACGGGTCCCTAAGTGAGCAGTTCTTC.

The chain has TRBV6-5 and TRBJ1-2; D unresolved. Looked up from germline, CDR1 is MNHEY and CDR2 is SVGAGI. Trimming took 7 bases from V and 8 from J, leaving 20 bases between them. The CDR3 totals 14 residues. DNA for the CDR3: TGTGCCAGCACCCTTACTCAGAGTTCAGAAGGCTACACCTTC. This translates into CASTLTQSSEGYTF.

This rearrangement joins TRBV24-1 to TRBJ2-1; 7 nucleotides agree with TRBD2. This CDR3 is built from 15 residues. The junction had 11 bases not matched to a gene; V was cut back by 7 bases and J by 6 bases. Per germline, CDR1 KGHDR and CDR2 SFDVKD. CDR3 sequence reads: CATSRASGMSNEQFF. CDR3 DNA: TGTGCCACCAGCCGGGCAAGCGGGATGAGCAATGAGCAGTTCTTC.

The genes are TRBV5-1 and TRBJ2-1, with TRBD2 matching over 7 bases. Germline V gene sequence: CDR1 SGHRS, CDR2 YFSETQ. This CDR3 has 15 amino acids. The V and J ends lost 2 bases and 7 bases, in that order; junction bases with no gene match: 9. The CDR3 bases are TGCGCCAGCAGCTTTAGTACTAGCGAGACTAATGAGCAGTTCTTC. Protein product: CASSFSTSETNEQFF.

This clonotype turned up a few times. The rearrangement uses TRBV18 and TRBJ2-1; 12 nucleotides line up with TRBD2. CDR1 KGHSH and CDR2 LQKENI come from the germline V gene. V dropped 3 bases and J dropped 4; count of bases not matched to a gene: 4. The CDR3 length is 16 residues. The CDR3 spells CASSPTSGSAYNEQFF. The CDR3 region has the DNA TGTGCCAGCTCACCGACTAGCGGGAGCGCTTACAATGAGCAGTTCTTC.

This clonotype was seen a few times. This rearrangement joins TRBV6-6 to TRBJ2-2, with unresolved D. Trimming left V 6 bases short and J 4 bases short, with 9 bases between. The CDR3 length is 13 residues. Germline loops: CDR1 MNHNY, CDR2 SVGAGI (reference sequence). CDR3 bases: TGTGCCAGCAGACGTGCCGCCACCGGGGAGCTGTTTTTT. Protein product: CASRRAATGELFF.

This clonotype turned up a few times. The rearrangement uses TRBV3-1 and TRBJ1-1, with 7 bases aligning to TRBD1. CDR3 length: 16 amino acids. V dropped 2 bases and J dropped 4; count of bases not matched to a gene: 10. From germline, CDR1 is LGHDT and CDR2 YNNKEL (reference sequence). The CDR3 here is CASSQRQGEVSTEAFF. For the CDR3, the DNA is TGTGCCAGCAGCCAAAGACAGGGAGAGGTGAGCACTGAAGCTTTCTTT.

This clonotype was detected many times. The V call is TRBV5-1, the J call TRBJ1-5; 11 bases align to TRBD1. The CDR3 runs 14 residues. Germline V CDR1 and CDR2: SGHRS, YFSETQ. The junction had 5 bases not matched to a gene; V was cut back by 5 bases and J by 7 bases. In DNA, the CDR3 is TGCGCCAGCAGTCGGGACAGGGGGGAACAGCCCCAGCATTTT. Translation gives CASSRDRGEQPQHF.

The gene calls are TRBV4-2 and TRBJ2-1; D is tentatively TRBD1 or TRBD2 (6 bases each). CDR1 is LGHNA, CDR2 YNFKEQ, per germline. This CDR3 spans 14 amino acids. V lost 3 bases to trimming and J lost 4 bases, with 10 bases between them. Here the CDR3 DNA reads TGTGCCAGCAGCCAGAGGGGGGAATACAATGAGCAGTTCTTC. Residues: CASSQRGEYNEQFF.

J is TRBJ2-1 and V is TRBV3-1, with 10 bases identical to TRBD2. Germline V CDR1 and CDR2: LGHDT, YNNKEL (reference sequence). The CDR3 totals 14 residues. J gave up 8 bases and V 6 bases, and 7 bases lay outside the gene matches. CDR3 nucleotide sequence: TGTGCCAGCAGACTCCTAGCGGGAGAGGATGAGCAGTTCTTC. Protein product: CASRLLAGEDEQFF.

This clonotype has just a few counts. This chain joins TRBV11-3 and TRBJ1-1, with D perhaps TRBD1 (6 bases). Germline lookup yields CDR1 SGHNT and CDR2 YENEEA. V dropped 5 bases and J dropped 1 base, with 14 bases sitting between them. CDR3 length: 15 amino acids. The CDR3 protein is CASSVGQKRNTEAFF. The CDR3 nucleotides are TGTGCCAGCAGCGTTGGACAGAAACGGAACACTGAAGCTTTCTTT.

This clonotype has a handful of counts. This chain connects TRBV15 to TRBJ1-2; 7 bases line up with TRBD1. This CDR3 region has 13 residues. The V and J ends lost 3 bases and 7 bases, in that order; junction bases with no gene match: 5. Germline V gene lookup returns CDR1 LNHNV and CDR2 YYDKDF (reference sequence). Here the CDR3 reads CATSRDRRSGYTF. The CDR3 nucleotides read TGTGCCACCAGCAGGGACAGGCGGAGTGGCTACACCTTC.

This clonotype occurred a few times. The chain carries TRBV25-1 and TRBJ2-2, with 7 positions matching TRBD1. The CDR3 length is 15 residues. The germline CDR1 and CDR2 sequences are MGHDK and SYGVNS. V was clipped by 6 bases and J by 1 base; unmatched bases: 5. The CDR3 nucleotides are TGTGCCAGCAGCAATGACAGGGAGAACACCGGGGAGCTGTTTTTT. This sequence encodes CASSNDRENTGELFF.

The chain links TRBV4-1 to TRBJ1-3, with D maybe TRBD1 (6 bases). V lost 3 bases and J lost 0, with 18 bases in between. CDR1 and CDR2 from the germline V gene are MGHRA and YSYEKL. This CDR3 has 18 amino acids. The CDR3 bases are TGCGCCAGCAGCCAGGGGGGCGACAGGATCCTCTCTGGAAACACCATATATTTT. This codes for CASSQGGDRILSGNTIYF.

This clonotype was found a few times. The rearrangement links TRBV10-2 to TRBJ2-7, with 8 bases lining up with TRBD1. The J segment lost 3 bases and the V segment lost 6 bases, leaving 1 base of the junction unmatched. The germline gives CDR1 WSHSY, CDR2 SAAADI. The CDR3 is made up of 12 amino acids. The CDR3 loop reads CASRDRDYEQYF. DNA for the CDR3: TGCGCCAGCAGGGACAGGGACTACGAGCAGTACTTC.

This clonotype was counted a few times. The chain recombines TRBV27 with TRBJ2-2, with 7 nucleotides matching TRBD1. V was pared by 5 bases and J by 0 bases, with 6 bases of the junction left unmatched. Per germline, CDR1 MNHEY and CDR2 SMNVEV (reference sequence). The CDR3 consists of 16 residues. The CDR3 DNA sequence: TGTGCCAGCAGTCGGGACAGCAGACCGAACACCGGGGAGCTGTTTTTT. Protein sequence: CASSRDSRPNTGELFF.

This clonotype has just a few counts. The V gene is TRBV7-2, the J gene TRBJ1-4; TRBD1 might be the D (5 bases). Trimming left V 5 bases short and J 3 bases short, with 16 bases between. Germline CDR1 is SGHTA and CDR2 is FQGNSA. This CDR3 spans 16 amino acids. CDR3: CASSAEVGVANEKLFF. The CDR3 bases are TGTGCCAGCAGCGCAGAAGTGGGGGTGGCTAATGAAAAACTGTTTTTT.

The chain uses TRBV12-3 or TRBV12-4 and TRBJ1-4; D gene ambiguous. CDR3 length: 15 amino acids. Trimming stripped 2 bases from V and 3 bases from J, with 10 bases between. CDR3 protein: CASSLYGSSNEKLFF. The DNA of the CDR3 is TGTGCCAGCAGTTTATACGGCAGCTCTAATGAAAAACTGTTTTTT.

V and J are TRBV6-5 and TRBJ1-4, with 8 bases fitting TRBD1. The CDR3 is 14 residues long. Trimming took 4 bases from V and 7 from J; bases not matched to a gene: 5. Germline CDR1 reads MNHEY; CDR2 reads SVGAGI. The CDR3 sequence is CASSFGQGFEKLFF. The CDR3 DNA follows: TGTGCCAGCAGTTTCGGACAGGGCTTTGAAAAACTGTTTTTT.

This clonotype was picked up many times. The gene calls are TRBV24-1 and TRBJ2-3; 7 positions match TRBD2. From germline, CDR1 is KGHDR and CDR2 SFDVKD. This CDR3 has 15 residues. Trimming removed 4 bases from V and 6 bases from J; junction bases left unmatched: 9. The CDR3 DNA is TGTGCCACCAGTGACGTGGGAGGGCCAGGGGATACGCAGTATTTT. This translates into CATSDVGGPGDTQYF.

The chain has TRBV6-1 and TRBJ2-5; 10 bases are a match to TRBD1. Germline values: CDR1 MNHNS, CDR2 SASEGT. This CDR3 comprises 16 residues. J lost 5 bases, V lost 6 bases, and 12 bases had no gene match. The CDR3 reads CASSSTETGGSETQYF. The CDR3 DNA is TGTGCCAGCAGCTCAACCGAGACAGGGGGCTCGGAGACCCAGTACTTC.

V is TRBV3-1 and J is TRBJ2-5; a weak D match, TRBD2 (5 bases). In germline, CDR1 is LGHDT, CDR2 YNNKEL (reference sequence). The CDR3 consists of 14 residues. Between the trimmed V and J ends, which lost 5 bases and 1 base, there was a span of 11 bases. CDR3 bases: TGTGCCAGCAGCTTACGGAGCGGCCAAGAGACCCAGTACTTC. It translates to CASSLRSGQETQYF.

This clonotype occurred a few times. V usage is TRBV5-1 and J usage is TRBJ2-5; 7 bases map to TRBD1. In germline, CDR1 is SGHRS, CDR2 YFSETQ. V was pared by 2 bases and J by 1 base, with 2 bases of the junction left unmatched. The CDR3 is 14 residues long. The CDR3 is CASSFGDSQETQYF. The CDR3, as DNA: TGCGCCAGCAGCTTTGGGGACAGCCAAGAGACCCAGTACTTC.

This clonotype has just a few counts. The J gene is TRBJ1-1, the V gene TRBV12-3 or TRBV12-4, with 8 bases matching TRBD1. CDR3 size: 15 residues. V was pared by 6 bases and J by 3 bases, with 9 bases of the junction left unmatched. CDR3: CASSLDRGGDTEAFF. DNA for the CDR3: TGTGCCAGCAGCCTTGACAGGGGAGGGGACACTGAAGCTTTCTTT.

J is TRBJ2-5 and V is TRBV12-3 or TRBV12-4; perhaps TRBD1 as D (6 bases). This CDR3 region has 14 residues. Trimming stripped 3 bases from V and 4 bases from J, with 12 bases between. As DNA, the CDR3 is TGTGCCAGCAGTTTGTCAGGGGCCGGAGAGACCCAGTACTTC. This encodes CASSLSGAGETQYF.